A selection of T cell receptor beta chains follows, all from one sample in a study of blood T cell repertoires in COVID-19. The repertoire was sequenced with immunoSEQ multiplex PCR; TCRdb's copy has only in-frame clones and lacks some. The sample lists roughly 260,000 clones; roughly nine tenths were seen once. Material for sequencing was PBMCs or T cells enriched from blood (not recorded which). Receptor source: a young woman who had recovered from COVID-19. CDR3s include the opening cysteine and the closing phenylalanine or tryptophan. A D gene is named only where the DNA matches it firmly. The size field is filled for only some rows; it gives once, few, many or a size class.

abundance: .
j_gene: TRBJ1-2
d_gene: .
v_gene: TRBV11-2
CDR3aa: CASSLGRVNYGYTF
CDR3nt: TGTGCCAGCAGCTTAGGTCGGGTTAACTATGGCTACACCTTC

abundance: .
j_gene: TRBJ2-2
d_gene: .
v_gene: TRBV19
CDR3aa: CASSDYPTGELFF
CDR3nt: TGTGCCAGTAGTGACTACCCTACCGGGGAGCTGTTTTTT

abundance: .
j_gene: TRBJ1-2
d_gene: .
v_gene: TRBV4-3
CDR3aa: CASSQESAPPNYGYTF
CDR3nt: TGCGCCAGCAGCCAAGAGAGTGCTCCCCCCAACTATGGCTACACCTTC

abundance: .
j_gene: TRBJ2-7
d_gene: TRBD2
v_gene: TRBV27
CDR3aa: CASSLLAGGPAYEQYF
CDR3nt: TGTGCCAGCAGTTTACTAGCGGGAGGGCCTGCGTACGAGCAGTACTTC

abundance: .
j_gene: TRBJ2-7
d_gene: .
v_gene: TRBV21-1
CDR3aa: CASSPLRGREQYF
CDR3nt: TGTGCCAGCAGCCCTTTACGAGGGCGCGAGCAGTACTTC

abundance: .
j_gene: TRBJ2-5
d_gene: .
v_gene: TRBV4-3
CDR3aa: CASSQEGHPSQETQYF
CDR3nt: TGCGCCAGCAGCCAAGAGGGACACCCAAGCCAAGAGACCCAGTACTTC

abundance: .
j_gene: TRBJ2-4
d_gene: .
v_gene: TRBV5-1
CDR3aa: CASSFSPQGAKNIQYF
CDR3nt: TGCGCCAGCAGCTTTTCCCCGCAGGGGGCCAAAAACATTCAGTACTTC

abundance: few
j_gene: TRBJ2-5
d_gene: .
v_gene: TRBV7-2
CDR3aa: CASSLALAQETQYF
CDR3nt: TGTGCCAGCAGCTTAGCGCTAGCTCAAGAGACCCAGTACTTC

abundance: .
j_gene: TRBJ1-5
d_gene: TRBD1
v_gene: TRBV10-2
CDR3aa: CASSQGGQPQHF
CDR3nt: TGCGCCAGCAGCCAGGGGGGACAGCCCCAGCATTTT

abundance: .
j_gene: TRBJ1-1
d_gene: .
v_gene: TRBV11-2
CDR3aa: CASSFEGVDDEAFF
CDR3nt: TGTGCCAGCAGCTTTGAGGGGGTTGACGATGAAGCTTTCTTT

abundance: .
j_gene: TRBJ2-3
d_gene: TRBD1
v_gene: TRBV30
CDR3aa: CSRRTGGTDTQYF
CDR3nt: TGTTCTCGAAGGACAGGGGGTACCGATACGCAGTATTTT

abundance: .
j_gene: TRBJ2-7
d_gene: .
v_gene: TRBV11-2
CDR3aa: CASSFQRTDSYEQYF
CDR3nt: TGTGCCAGCAGCTTCCAAAGGACAGATTCCTACGAGCAGTACTTC

abundance: .
j_gene: TRBJ2-1
d_gene: .
v_gene: TRBV16
CDR3aa: CASRDRGTKNEQFF
CDR3nt: TGTGCCAGCAGGGATAGGGGGACTAAAAATGAGCAGTTCTTC

abundance: .
j_gene: TRBJ2-2
d_gene: .
v_gene: TRBV5-1
CDR3aa: CASSQGSGELFF
CDR3nt: TGCGCCAGCAGCCAGGGGTCTGGGGAGCTGTTTTTT

abundance: .
j_gene: TRBJ2-7
d_gene: TRBD1
v_gene: TRBV10-3
CDR3aa: CAISSGGEGEQYF
CDR3nt: TGTGCCATCAGCTCAGGGGGCGAAGGCGAGCAGTACTTC

abundance: .
j_gene: TRBJ2-5
d_gene: TRBD2
v_gene: TRBV6-2/TRBV6-3
CDR3aa: CASSTTSGGPNF
CDR3nt: TGTGCCAGCAGTACGACTAGCGGGGGTCCGAACTTC

abundance: .
j_gene: TRBJ2-5
d_gene: TRBD1
v_gene: TRBV12-5
CDR3aa: CASGLDYRTGGVETQYF
CDR3nt: TGTGCTAGTGGTTTAGACTACCGGACAGGGGGTGTAGAGACCCAGTACTTC

abundance: .
j_gene: TRBJ1-1
d_gene: TRBD1
v_gene: TRBV25-1
CDR3aa: CASSDRGLPEAFF
CDR3nt: TGTGCCAGCAGTGACAGGGGGCTACCTGAAGCTTTCTTT

abundance: .
j_gene: TRBJ1-6
d_gene: .
v_gene: TRBV2
CDR3aa: CASNPPGENSPLHF
CDR3nt: TGTGCCAGCAACCCGCCAGGGGAAAATTCACCCCTCCACTTT

abundance: .
j_gene: TRBJ1-2
d_gene: TRBD1
v_gene: TRBV12-5
CDR3aa: CASGLGQVNYGYTF
CDR3nt: TGTGCTAGTGGTCTGGGACAGGTGAACTATGGCTACACCTTC

abundance: .
j_gene: TRBJ1-1
d_gene: .
v_gene: TRBV18
CDR3aa: CASSPSGSNTEAFF
CDR3nt: TGTGCCAGCTCACCATCAGGATCGAACACTGAAGCTTTCTTT

abundance: once
j_gene: TRBJ1-1
d_gene: .
v_gene: TRBV11-2
CDR3aa: CASSLGQNTEAFF
CDR3nt: TGTGCCAGCAGCCTAGGACAGAACACTGAAGCTTTCTTT

abundance: .
j_gene: TRBJ2-5
d_gene: .
v_gene: TRBV7-2
CDR3aa: CASSTQREVRETQYF
CDR3nt: TGTGCCAGCAGTACCCAGCGAGAGGTGCGAGAGACCCAGTACTTC

abundance: .
j_gene: TRBJ1-3
d_gene: .
v_gene: TRBV12-3/TRBV12-4
CDR3aa: CASSPLNTIYF
CDR3nt: TGTGCCAGCAGTCCCCTAAACACCATATATTTT

abundance: .
j_gene: TRBJ2-3
d_gene: .
v_gene: TRBV5-4
CDR3aa: CASSSGGPTDTQYF
CDR3nt: TGTGCCAGCAGTTCCGGGGGTCCCACAGATACGCAGTATTTT

abundance: .
j_gene: TRBJ1-2
d_gene: .
v_gene: TRBV4-1
CDR3aa: CASSQTPRDSNYGYTF
CDR3nt: TGCGCCAGCAGCCAGACACCCAGGGACTCTAACTATGGCTACACCTTC

abundance: many
j_gene: TRBJ1-2
d_gene: TRBD1
v_gene: TRBV5-1
CDR3aa: CASSLWTGVNYGYTF
CDR3nt: TGCGCCAGCAGCCTTTGGACAGGGGTAAACTATGGCTACACCTTC

abundance: .
j_gene: TRBJ2-6
d_gene: .
v_gene: TRBV28
CDR3aa: CASSPGLASLANVLTF
CDR3nt: TGTGCCAGCAGTCCCGGGTTAGCCTCACTAGCCAACGTCCTGACTTTC

abundance: .
j_gene: TRBJ2-2
d_gene: .
v_gene: TRBV6-6
CDR3aa: CASSYQGLTGELFF
CDR3nt: TGTGCCAGCAGTTACCAGGGTCTTACCGGGGAGCTGTTTTTT

abundance: .
j_gene: TRBJ2-3
d_gene: .
v_gene: TRBV20-1
CDR3aa: CSASGGPRGTDTQYF
CDR3nt: TGCAGTGCTAGTGGGGGTCCCAGGGGCACAGATACGCAGTATTTT

abundance: .
j_gene: TRBJ2-1
d_gene: TRBD2
v_gene: TRBV29-1
CDR3aa: CSVRPAGVYNEQFF
CDR3nt: TGCAGCGTCCGTCCAGCGGGGGTTTACAATGAGCAGTTCTTC

abundance: once
j_gene: TRBJ2-7
d_gene: TRBD2
v_gene: TRBV14
CDR3aa: CASSQAGGISYEQYF
CDR3nt: TGTGCCAGCAGCCAAGCGGGGGGGATCTCCTACGAGCAGTACTTC

abundance: .
j_gene: TRBJ1-2
d_gene: .
v_gene: TRBV11-3
CDR3aa: CASSLADSFLNYGYTF
CDR3nt: TGTGCCAGCAGCTTAGCCGACAGCTTTCTTAACTATGGCTACACCTTC

abundance: few
j_gene: TRBJ2-4
d_gene: TRBD2
v_gene: TRBV6-4
CDR3aa: CASSESGGADIQYF
CDR3nt: TGTGCCAGCAGTGAGAGCGGGGGGGCGGACATTCAGTACTTC

abundance: .
j_gene: TRBJ2-5
d_gene: .
v_gene: TRBV5-4
CDR3aa: CASSVALRGKTQYF
CDR3nt: TGTGCCAGCAGCGTCGCTCTGAGGGGGAAGACCCAGTACTTC

abundance: .
j_gene: TRBJ1-1
d_gene: .
v_gene: TRBV14
CDR3aa: CASSHRQTNTEAFF
CDR3nt: TGTGCCAGCAGCCACAGACAGACAAACACTGAAGCTTTCTTT

abundance: .
j_gene: TRBJ2-2
d_gene: TRBD2
v_gene: TRBV3-1/TRBV3-2
CDR3aa: CASSQRYGRGVPGELFF
CDR3nt: TGTGCCAGCAGCCAAAGATATGGGCGGGGGGTACCCGGGGAGCTGTTTTTT

abundance: .
j_gene: TRBJ1-2
d_gene: .
v_gene: TRBV2
CDR3aa: CASSGTGLRDGYTF
CDR3nt: TGTGCCAGCAGTGGCACGGGCCTCAGGGATGGCTACACCTTC

abundance: once
j_gene: TRBJ2-7
d_gene: TRBD2
v_gene: TRBV28
CDR3aa: CASSIATSGRNEQYF
CDR3nt: TGTGCCAGCAGTATCGCGACTAGCGGGAGGAACGAGCAGTACTTC

abundance: .
j_gene: TRBJ2-1
d_gene: .
v_gene: TRBV12-3/TRBV12-4
CDR3aa: CASEKGALNEQFF
CDR3nt: TGTGCCAGTGAAAAAGGGGCTCTCAATGAGCAGTTCTTC

abundance: .
j_gene: TRBJ2-2
d_gene: TRBD2
v_gene: TRBV19
CDR3aa: CASSRLAGGTGELFF
CDR3nt: TGTGCCAGTAGTCGACTAGCGGGGGGCACCGGGGAGCTGTTTTTT

abundance: .
j_gene: TRBJ2-7
d_gene: TRBD1
v_gene: TRBV7-3
CDR3aa: CASSPQGSRYEQYF
CDR3nt: TGTGCCAGCAGCCCACAGGGGTCCCGCTACGAGCAGTACTTC

abundance: .
j_gene: TRBJ1-1
d_gene: .
v_gene: TRBV6-2/TRBV6-3
CDR3aa: CASSYTPTHYTEAFF
CDR3nt: TGTGCCAGCAGTTACACCCCGACACACTACACTGAAGCTTTCTTT

abundance: .
j_gene: TRBJ1-5
d_gene: TRBD1
v_gene: TRBV9
CDR3aa: CASSTTGGNQPQHF
CDR3nt: TGTGCCAGCAGCACTACAGGGGGAAATCAGCCCCAGCATTTT